Detailed here is one T cell receptor (beta chain). This clonotype has a count of ten or more. No cognate antigen has been identified for it. It has no much larger one-base neighbor in the sample; base qualities were not kept. CDR1 and CDR2 (MNHNY, SVGAGI) derive from the germline V gene (reference sequence). Measured from the cysteine to the phenylalanine, the CDR3 is 11 residues long. The entry retains the CDR3 DNA only, 33 bases that are in frame from base 1. V gives up 5 bases and J gives up 5 bases, and the segment between their germline ends measures 7 bases. The data are from a study of tumor and adjacent non-tumor tissue in lung cancer (dated by TCRdb to 2016 to 2019). Concerning the study at large: The cohort included around twelve adenocarcinoma, a couple of squamous cell carcinoma and 1 small cell lung cancer patients. The study compared bulk TCRbeta repertoires between lung tumor tissue and matched distant non-tumor lung tissue from some 14 lung cancer patients. Sequencing generated a total of 95 million to 150 million productive TCRbeta reads, averaging roughly 3.9 million reads per sample. TCRbeta CDR3 sequencing was performed on 25 to 30 paired specimens, with one tumor sample and one normal lung sample collected per patient. The roughly 15 patients were aged about 31 to 85 years, included approximately ten men and 5 women, and had TNM stage I to III disease.

Points the paper makes about the study in general: Younger patients had significantly higher TCR diversity, and higher tumor TCR diversity was associated with shorter overall and disease-free survival. The methods do not name the sequencing platform or mention unique molecular identifiers. The top 100 clones accounted for a significantly larger cumulative portion of the repertoire in normal lung than in tumor tissue. TCR diversity (inverse Simpson) was significantly higher in tumor than in normal lung tissue (around 450 vs 150, P = 0.0075, Mann-Whitney U test). Peripheral blood was not sequenced, so blood TCRbeta repertoires were not examined in the lung cancer patients of the study. Only approximately 14 patients were in the cohort, and the authors stated that larger samples and more detailed clinical data are needed.

RNA was isolated from bulk unsorted tissue, and RNA quality was assessed with a NanoDrop ND-1000 and an Agilent 2100. Distant non-tumor tissue taken more than 3 cm from the tumor edge was used as the normal lung sample. The donors were newly diagnosed lung cancer patients admitted for thoracic surgery in China from August to November 2014 who had not received prior chemotherapy. Patients who had received previous radiotherapy or chemotherapy, or who had another concurrent cancer, were excluded from the study. Surgical tissue pieces of about 1-2.3 cm3 were preserved in RNAlater solution and stored at -80 °C until use. Library preparation employed multiplex PCR. Reads for this sample came from an Illumina HiSeq 2500. TCRbeta libraries were constructed through three rounds of nested PCR with primers (Table S4) according to protocols adapted from ARM-PCR. Before sequencing, PCR products in the 200-500 bp range were cut out of the gel and cleaned up using the QIAquick gel extraction kit. In the source study's methods: Trimmomatic was used to clean the reads, FLASH was used to merge the reads into complete CDR3 sequences, and MiTCR was used to assign the reads to V(D)J germline segments. VDJtools was used to compute clonal diversity as the inverse Simpson's index. In-frame sequences lacking a premature stop codon were counted as productive reads. TCRdb trimmed public reads at Q25 via fastp, called clones via MiXCR and kept in-frame beta chains. Each entry is one CDR3 protein sequence, shown with its most common DNA and genes. Here the V and J calls rest on TCRdb's processing, not on the authors' analysis. This sample is represented by approximately 77,000 distinct CDR3 sequences; approximately 80% of them were singletons. The ten largest clonotypes hold about 51% of the sample.

The receptor was derived from a man aged 60 to 75 with non-small cell lung cancer. The rearrangement joined TRBV6-6 to TRBJ2-7; no D gene is confidently identified. Sequencing was done on a sample of distant non-tumor lung tissue. The DNA reads TGTGCCAGCAGTCGGAGTAACGAGCAGTACTTC. It specifies CASSRSNEQYF.